This is a list of T cell receptor beta chains from one sample in a study of beta chain features in type 1 diabetes. Assay used: immunoSEQ multiplex PCR; TCRdb lists only in-frame clones, some missing. The sample has about 280,000 clones, approximately 16% seen once. The specimen was naive CD4+ T cells from blood. These receptors were taken from a man between 18 and 35 years old with type 1 diabetes. CDR3s include the opening cysteine and the closing phenylalanine or tryptophan. Each record gives: J gene, D gene, V gene, clone size, CDR3 protein, CDR3 DNA. The D gene is left open where the match is weak. A clone size is listed for some rows: how often the clone was seen (once, few, many), or a class if it is expanded.

j_call: TRBJ2-2; d_call: TRBD1; v_call: TRBV5-1; clone_size: -; cdr3_aa: CASSWQGAGTGELFF; cdr3_nt: TGCGCCAGCAGCTGGCAGGGGGCTGGCACCGGGGAGCTGTTTTTT
j_call: TRBJ1-3; d_call: -; v_call: TRBV4-3; clone_size: -; cdr3_aa: CASSRVIFSGNTIYF; cdr3_nt: TGCGCCAGCAGCCGCGTTATTTTCTCTGGAAACACCATATATTTT
j_call: TRBJ1-2; d_call: -; v_call: TRBV9; clone_size: -; cdr3_aa: CASSPHRDGGYTF; cdr3_nt: TGTGCCAGCAGCCCCCACAGGGACGGTGGCTACACCTTC
j_call: TRBJ2-3; d_call: TRBD2; v_call: TRBV4-1; clone_size: once; cdr3_aa: CASSQPRLAGATDTQYF; cdr3_nt: TGCGCCAGCAGCCAACCTCGACTAGCGGGGGCCACAGATACGCAGTATTTT
j_call: TRBJ2-7; d_call: TRBD1; v_call: TRBV28; clone_size: few; cdr3_aa: CASSFGQAYEQYF; cdr3_nt: TGTGCCAGCAGTTTTGGACAGGCCTACGAGCAGTACTTC
j_call: TRBJ2-7; d_call: -; v_call: TRBV19; clone_size: few; cdr3_aa: CASRARVGPFLEQYF; cdr3_nt: TGTGCCAGCAGGGCCAGGGTTGGGCCCTTTTTGGAGCAGTACTTC
j_call: TRBJ2-4; d_call: -; v_call: TRBV4-3; clone_size: -; cdr3_aa: CASSQDVQGIYIQYF; cdr3_nt: TGCGCCAGCAGCCAAGATGTACAGGGAATATACATTCAGTACTTC
j_call: TRBJ1-2; d_call: -; v_call: TRBV5-1; clone_size: once; cdr3_aa: CASSLQGHYGYTF; cdr3_nt: TGCGCCAGCAGCTTGCAGGGCCACTATGGCTACACCTTC
j_call: TRBJ2-7; d_call: TRBD2; v_call: TRBV5-1; clone_size: -; cdr3_aa: CASSLPPSGISYEQYF; cdr3_nt: TGCGCCAGCAGCTTGCCCCCTAGCGGGATCTCCTACGAGCAGTACTTC
j_call: TRBJ1-5; d_call: TRBD1; v_call: TRBV29-1; clone_size: few; cdr3_aa: CSVADRADNQPQHF; cdr3_nt: TGCAGCGTTGCCGACAGGGCGGACAATCAGCCCCAGCATTTT
j_call: TRBJ2-7; d_call: -; v_call: TRBV20-1; clone_size: -; cdr3_aa: CSAAVSYEQYF; cdr3_nt: TGCAGTGCGGCGGTATCCTACGAGCAGTACTTC
j_call: TRBJ1-2; d_call: TRBD1; v_call: TRBV4-1; clone_size: few; cdr3_aa: CASSHSYVTGNYGYTF; cdr3_nt: TGCGCCAGCAGCCATAGCTATGTGACAGGGAACTATGGCTACACCTTC
j_call: TRBJ2-7; d_call: TRBD2; v_call: TRBV28; clone_size: few; cdr3_aa: CASSFTPGAGGSHEQYF; cdr3_nt: TGTGCCAGCAGTTTTACCCCGGGGGCGGGAGGATCCCACGAGCAGTACTTC
j_call: TRBJ1-1; d_call: TRBD1; v_call: TRBV5-1; clone_size: few; cdr3_aa: CASSFTGGDTEAFF; cdr3_nt: TGCGCCAGCAGTTTTACAGGGGGCGACACTGAAGCTTTCTTT
j_call: TRBJ2-5; d_call: TRBD1; v_call: TRBV9; clone_size: few; cdr3_aa: CASSGDRGGETQYF; cdr3_nt: TGTGCCAGCAGCGGGGACAGGGGAGGAGAGACCCAGTACTTC